This T cell receptor beta chain derives from a study of blood T cell repertoires in COVID-19. Symptom resolution, clearance, or two negative PCRs marked the recovered donors of Cohort 3. The repertoire was sequenced with immunoSEQ multiplex PCR; TCRdb's copy has only in-frame clones and lacks some. The sample has 190,000 or so clones, about nine tenths seen once. This clone showed up just once. The sequence was collected from a man aged 30 to 39 who had recovered from COVID-19. Sequences were obtained from PBMCs or T cells enriched from blood (not recorded which).

The CDR3 coding sequence is TGTGCCAGCAGCATCGGGACTCCTGGAAACACCATATATTTT. Its translation is CASSIGTPGNTIYF. The rearrangement uses TRBV5-5 and TRBJ1-3, with D perhaps matching TRBD1 (5 bases). Trimming took 4 bases from V and 2 from J, leaving 10 bases between them. Germline loops: CDR1 SGHKS, CDR2 YYEKEE (reference sequence). The CDR3 extends over 14 amino acids.